This T cell receptor (beta chain) was sequenced in a study of identical twins. Only healthy Caucasians were enrolled as donors. A single record per CDR3 protein comes from TCRdb applying MiXCR to the 5' RACE reads. The sample records around 230,000 distinct CDR3 sequences, 9.4% being singletons. This clonotype showed up just a few times. Its antigen remains unknown. Study observations and caveats: The authors drew conclusions from cross-sectional statistical analysis rather than following the same donors.

Per the germline V gene, CDR1 is KGHSH and CDR2 is LQKENI. The germline V and J ends were trimmed by 4 bases and 4 bases, with 14 bases remaining between them. The CDR3 consists of 15 residues. The chain carries TRBV18 and TRBJ1-5; D remains unclear. Sequencing used memory (CD45RO+) T cells sorted from blood. The receptor comes from a woman aged 18-29 years in good health. CDR3 nucleotide sequence: TGTGCCAGCTCACTATTCGAAGGAGAGAATCAGCCCCAGCATTTT. This encodes CASSLFEGENQPQHF.